The rows below give T cell receptor beta chains drawn from one sample of a study of T cell responses to AZD1222 COVID-19 vaccine. Only in-frame clones appear in the TCRdb table, and some are missing; sequencing was by immunoSEQ multiplex PCR. The sample includes over 150,000 clones, about nine tenths of them seen just once. Sequences were derived from peripheral blood, sampled on day 0 of AZD1222 vaccination. These receptors originate from an adult in good health. CDR3s include the opening cysteine and the closing phenylalanine or tryptophan.

v_gene	j_gene	CDR3aa
TRBV5-1	TRBJ1-1	CASSSNRGGVNTEAFF
TRBV25-1	TRBJ2-3	CASSGTDSRADTQYF
TRBV6-4	TRBJ1-2	CASSDPSPGYTF
TRBV3-1/TRBV3-2	TRBJ1-2	CASSQTTGHGGSGYTF
TRBV9	TRBJ2-1	CASSLLADNEQFF
TRBV9	TRBJ2-2	CASSAEHRTFNTGELFF
TRBV9	TRBJ2-3	CASSVVADTQYF
TRBV5-1	TRBJ1-6	CASSLGDANSPLHF
TRBV11-2	TRBJ1-3	CASSLRPRDRGRGGNTIYF
TRBV27	TRBJ2-7	CASKTLGQGYEQYF
TRBV6-5	TRBJ2-2	CASSYRPGLDTGELFF
TRBV3-1/TRBV3-2	TRBJ2-7	CASSLRLISYEQYF
TRBV6-6	TRBJ1-6	CASSSPGQRDSPLHF
TRBV6-5	TRBJ1-5	CASSRTLGNQPQHF
TRBV4-2	TRBJ2-5	CASSQKGLAVGQETQYF
TRBV2	TRBJ2-7	CASKELAGGYYEQYF
TRBV6-5	TRBJ1-2	CASSYSAGGGYGYTF
TRBV20-1	TRBJ2-7	CSASKGGGMYEQYF
TRBV7-3	TRBJ2-7	CASSLNTGGQEQYF
TRBV5-4	TRBJ2-5	CASSPTGSPETQYF
TRBV6-5	TRBJ1-1	CASRGTGANTEAFF
TRBV30	TRBJ1-1	CAVVPNSEAFF
TRBV11-2	TRBJ2-5	CASSFDRGGETQYF
TRBV7-2	TRBJ1-5	CASSRETWQPQHF
TRBV5-4	TRBJ1-3	CASSLGGQGVSGNTIYF
TRBV5-8	TRBJ2-3	CASSSRLGQVSNTQYF